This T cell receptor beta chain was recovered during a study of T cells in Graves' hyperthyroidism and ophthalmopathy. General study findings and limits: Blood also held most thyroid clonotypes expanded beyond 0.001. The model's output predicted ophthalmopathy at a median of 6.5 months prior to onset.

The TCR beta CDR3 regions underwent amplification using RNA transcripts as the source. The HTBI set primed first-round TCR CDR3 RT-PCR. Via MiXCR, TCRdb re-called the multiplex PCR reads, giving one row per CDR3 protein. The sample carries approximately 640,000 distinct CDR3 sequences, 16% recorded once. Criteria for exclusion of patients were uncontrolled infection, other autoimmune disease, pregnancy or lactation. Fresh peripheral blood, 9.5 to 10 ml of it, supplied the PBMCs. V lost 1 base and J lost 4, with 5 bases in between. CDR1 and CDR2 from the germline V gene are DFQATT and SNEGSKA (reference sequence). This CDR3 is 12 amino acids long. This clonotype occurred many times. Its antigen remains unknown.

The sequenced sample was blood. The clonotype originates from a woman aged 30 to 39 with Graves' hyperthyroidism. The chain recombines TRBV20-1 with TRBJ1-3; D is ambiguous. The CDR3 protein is CSARVLGNTIYF. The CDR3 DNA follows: TGCAGTGCTAGAGTACTGGGAAACACCATATATTTT.